This T cell receptor beta chain was found in a study of blood T cell repertoires in COVID-19. As for the study in general: Sites in the United States, Italy and Spain provided acute and convalescent COVID-19 samples. T cells, B-cell-depleted T cells, or PBMCs provided the cDNA or gDNA that served as material.

Here immunoSEQ multiplex PCR was the method, and the copy in TCRdb shows in-frame clones only, minus some. The sample shows 200,000 or so clones, approximately 84% of them seen only once. This TCR came from a human donor with acute or convalescent COVID-19. The donor label of this sample is uncertain. Sequencing was done on a sample of peripheral blood.

The CDR3 DNA is TGTGCCAGCAGCTGGGACAGAGGAGATACGCAGTATTTT. Translated, it gives CASSWDRGDTQYF. The genes are TRBV5-8 and TRBJ2-3, with 7 bases fitting TRBD1. Germline CDR1 SGHTS, CDR2 YDEGEE. This CDR3 has 13 residues. The V segment lost 3 bases and the J segment 5 bases; nucleotides outside the gene matches: 3.